At least ten counts were recorded for the clone carrying this T cell receptor beta chain. Bulk TCR libraries used previously described methods and listed TCR primers. TCRdb called the PCR reads again in MiXCR, with one record for every CDR3 protein. The repertoire includes hundreds of thousands of distinct CDR3 sequences, over 20% of them detected once, and approximately 0.83% sits in the top ten. This sample is drawn from a study of molecular identifiers for immune sequencing clone quantification. Looking at the study overall: In replicates, RNA from about 20,000 or 100,000 naive CD8 cells was split five ways, four sequenced.

The germline V gene has CDR1 MNHEY and CDR2 SMNVEV (reference sequence). V was cut by 1 base and J by 9 bases, with 13 bases left in between. The length of the CDR3 is 13 residues. Isolation of naive CD8 T cells was achieved by sorting on a CD8+CD4-CCR7+CD45RA+ phenotype. V usage is TRBV27 and J usage is TRBJ2-7; possible D gene TRBD2, 5 bases. The sample taken for sequencing was naive CD8+ T cells from blood, with Jurkat cell RNA spiked in. Subset in this sample: FACS-sorted CD8+CD4-CCR7+CD45RA+ naive T cells. The source of this sequence is a human donor in good health. Some libraries in this study had Jurkat cell RNA spiked in. This chain's CDR3 is CASSLLGLGVQYF. The CDR3, as DNA: TGTGCCAGCAGTTTATTAGGACTCGGGGTGCAGTACTTC.